This T cell receptor beta chain came from a study of blood T cell repertoires in COVID-19 (dated by TCRdb to the early 2020s). With respect to the entire study: Samples covering the acute and convalescent phases of COVID-19 were provided by collaborators in the United States, Italy and Spain. The repertoires were released in a freely available public database intended as a resource for research on the immune response to SARS-CoV-2. The material from the prospective study consisted of cDNA or gDNA derived from T cells, B-cell-depleted T cells, or PBMCs. Where available, HLA class I and class II types were taken from metadata supplied by the sample provider and were not determined by assay-based typing. The samples were drawn from two sources: the first 160 participants of the ongoing ImmuneRACE study, and over 950 subjects contributed by 6 global collaborators. The dataset comprised deeply sampled blood TCRbeta repertoires from subjects exposed to, actively infected with, or recovered from COVID-19. The sample metadata nearly always contained a de-identified subject ID, COVID-19 status, age in years and sex.

This clone was seen just once. Its target antigen remains unknown. Per-nucleotide qualities are absent, and no much larger clonotype sits a single base away. The collaborating institutions used their own protocols to collect whole blood in K2EDTA tubes. For TCRbeta analysis, collaborators shipped samples in one of three forms: frozen whole blood, isolated PBMCs, or DNA extracted from either of those sample types. Broader findings and caveats from the paper: The amount of clinical and demographic metadata varied by source and participant and was provided uncurated.

The immunoSEQ Assay, a bias-controlled multiplex PCR, was used to amplify TCRbeta CDR3 regions from genomic DNA. The original pipeline was this. Nucleated cell counts per sample were estimated from amplification of reference gene primers within the assay. Sequence reads were collapsed and filtered to measure the absolute abundance of every unique TCRbeta CDR3 rearrangement. For each sample, productive Simpson clonality was calculated as the square root of Simpson's diversity index over productive rearrangements. TCRdb took over this immuneACCESS table, retaining in-frame rearrangements with V and J assigned. Such tables are incomplete; in checked studies, under half of the missing clones stem from an unresolved V gene, and the remainder is unexplained. That table is the source of V, J and clone size, and D and trimming were worked out from the DNA. The sample table records tens of thousands of clones; roughly 88% of these occur just once. The top ten clonotypes cover around 15% of the sample.

This receptor was taken from an older man with acute or convalescent COVID-19. Sequencing was done on a sample of peripheral blood.

CDR3 reads: CASSQLLRGPGGQYF. The nucleotide sequence is TGTGCCAGCAGCCAATTGCTCAGGGGGCCCGGAGGGCAGTACTTC. The receptor chain draws on TRBV14 and TRBJ2-7, with TRBD1 matching 8 junction bases. The CDR3 measures 15 amino acids from cysteine to phenylalanine. The read is trimmed to its CDR3 DNA, 45 bases read in frame from base 1. The germline V gene gives CDR1 as SGHDN and CDR2 as FVKESK. V trim: 2 bases; J trim: 9 bases; unmatched bases: 12.